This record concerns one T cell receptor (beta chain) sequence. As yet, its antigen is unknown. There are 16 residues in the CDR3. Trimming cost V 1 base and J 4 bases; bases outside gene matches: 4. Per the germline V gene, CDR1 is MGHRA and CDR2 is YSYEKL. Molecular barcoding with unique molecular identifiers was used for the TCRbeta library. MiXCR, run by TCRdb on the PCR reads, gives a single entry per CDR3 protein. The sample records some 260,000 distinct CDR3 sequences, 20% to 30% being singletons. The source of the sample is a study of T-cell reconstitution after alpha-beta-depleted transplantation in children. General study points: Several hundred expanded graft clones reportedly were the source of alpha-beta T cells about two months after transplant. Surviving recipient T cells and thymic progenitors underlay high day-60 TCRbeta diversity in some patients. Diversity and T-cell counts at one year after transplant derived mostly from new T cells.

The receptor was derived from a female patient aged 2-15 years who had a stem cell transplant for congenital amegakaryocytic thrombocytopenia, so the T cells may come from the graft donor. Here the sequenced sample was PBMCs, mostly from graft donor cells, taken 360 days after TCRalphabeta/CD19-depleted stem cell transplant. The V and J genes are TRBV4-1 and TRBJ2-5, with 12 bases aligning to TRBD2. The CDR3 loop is CASSQVETSGGETQYF. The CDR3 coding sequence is TGCGCCAGCAGCCAAGTCGAGACTAGCGGGGGAGAGACCCAGTACTTC.